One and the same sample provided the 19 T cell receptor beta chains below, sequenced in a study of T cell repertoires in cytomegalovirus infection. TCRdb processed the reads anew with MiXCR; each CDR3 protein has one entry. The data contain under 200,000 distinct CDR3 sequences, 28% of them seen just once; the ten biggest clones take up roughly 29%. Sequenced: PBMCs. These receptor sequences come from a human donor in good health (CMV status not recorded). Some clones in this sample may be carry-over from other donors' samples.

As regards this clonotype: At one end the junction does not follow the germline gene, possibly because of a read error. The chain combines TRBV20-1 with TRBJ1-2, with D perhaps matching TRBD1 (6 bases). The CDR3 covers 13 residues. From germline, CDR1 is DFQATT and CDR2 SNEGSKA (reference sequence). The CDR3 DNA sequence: TGCAGTGCTTTCCAGGACAGCTACTATGGCTGCACCTTC. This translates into CSAFQDSYYGCTF.

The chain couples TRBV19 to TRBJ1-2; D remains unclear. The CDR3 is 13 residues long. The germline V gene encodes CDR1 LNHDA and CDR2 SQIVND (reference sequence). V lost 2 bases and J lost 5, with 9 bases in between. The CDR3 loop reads CASSIQSTYGYTF. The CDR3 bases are TGTGCCAGTAGTATACAGTCCACTTATGGCTACACCTTC.

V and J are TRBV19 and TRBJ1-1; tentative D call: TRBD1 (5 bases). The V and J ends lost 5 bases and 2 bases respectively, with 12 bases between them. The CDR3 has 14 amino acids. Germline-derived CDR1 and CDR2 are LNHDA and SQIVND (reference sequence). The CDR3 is CASSLRTLNTEAFF. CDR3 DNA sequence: TGTGCCAGTAGTCTGAGGACATTAAACACTGAAGCTTTCTTT. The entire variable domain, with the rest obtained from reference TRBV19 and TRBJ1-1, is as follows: DGGITQSPKYLFRKEGQNVTLSCEQNLNHDAMYWYRQDPGQGLRLIYYSQIVNDFQKGDIAEGYSVSREKKESFPLTVTSAQKNPTAFYLCASSLRTLNTEAFFGQGTRLTVV.

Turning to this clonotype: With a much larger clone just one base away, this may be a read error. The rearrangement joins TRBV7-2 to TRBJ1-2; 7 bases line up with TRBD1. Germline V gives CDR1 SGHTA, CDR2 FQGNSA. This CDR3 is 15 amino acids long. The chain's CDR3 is CSSSSQGPTNYGYTF. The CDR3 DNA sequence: TGTTCCAGCAGCTCACAGGGGCCCACTAACTATGGCTACACCTTC.

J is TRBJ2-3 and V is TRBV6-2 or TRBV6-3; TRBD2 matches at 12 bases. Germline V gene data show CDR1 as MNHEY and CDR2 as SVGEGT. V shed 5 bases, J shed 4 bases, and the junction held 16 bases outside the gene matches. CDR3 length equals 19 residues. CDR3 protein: CASSPLTSGASGGADTQYF. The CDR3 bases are TGTGCCAGCAGTCCCCTTACTTCAGGGGCTAGCGGGGGGGCAGATACGCAGTATTTT.

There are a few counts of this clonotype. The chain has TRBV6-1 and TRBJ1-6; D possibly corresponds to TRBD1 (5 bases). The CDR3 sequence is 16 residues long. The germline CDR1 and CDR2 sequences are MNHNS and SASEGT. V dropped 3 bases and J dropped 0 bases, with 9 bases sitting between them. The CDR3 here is CASSEGGSSYNSPLHF. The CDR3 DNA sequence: TGTGCCAGCAGTGAGGGGGGAAGCTCCTATAATTCACCCCTCCACTTT.

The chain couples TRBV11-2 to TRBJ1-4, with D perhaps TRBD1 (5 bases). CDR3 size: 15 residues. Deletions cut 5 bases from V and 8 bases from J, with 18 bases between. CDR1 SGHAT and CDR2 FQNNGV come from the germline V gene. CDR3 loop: CASSKGRIQGEKLFF. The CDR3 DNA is TGTGCCAGCAGCAAGGGACGGATTCAGGGAGAAAAACTGTTTTTT.

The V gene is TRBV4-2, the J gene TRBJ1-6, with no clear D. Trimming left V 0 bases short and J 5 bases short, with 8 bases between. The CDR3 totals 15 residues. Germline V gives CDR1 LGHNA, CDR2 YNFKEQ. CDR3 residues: CASSQDWIDNSPLHF. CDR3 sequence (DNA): TGTGCCAGCAGCCAAGATTGGATAGATAATTCACCCCTCCACTTT.

CDR3 protein: CSATPEGNQPQHF. CDR3 nucleotides: TGCAGTGCTACCCCCGAAGGGAATCAGCCCCAGCATTTT. The chain is built from TRBV20-1 and TRBJ1-5; D remains ambiguous. The CDR3 runs to 13 residues. Germline CDR1 reads DFQATT; CDR2 reads SNEGSKA (reference sequence). V shed 4 bases and J shed 4 bases, with 11 bases lying between them.

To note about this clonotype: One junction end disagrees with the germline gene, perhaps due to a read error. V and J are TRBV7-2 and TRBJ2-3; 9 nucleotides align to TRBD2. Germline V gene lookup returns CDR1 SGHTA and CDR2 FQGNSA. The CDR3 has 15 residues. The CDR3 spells CPSSLVAGGTDTQYF. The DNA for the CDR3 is TGTCCCAGCAGCTTAGTAGCGGGGGGCACAGATACGCAGTATTTT.

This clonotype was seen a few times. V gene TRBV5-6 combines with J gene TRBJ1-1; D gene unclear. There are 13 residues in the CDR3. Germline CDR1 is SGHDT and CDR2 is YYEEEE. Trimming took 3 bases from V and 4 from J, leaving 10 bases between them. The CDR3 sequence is CASSSLWVTEAFF. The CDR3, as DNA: TGTGCCAGCAGCTCGTTGTGGGTCACTGAAGCTTTCTTT.

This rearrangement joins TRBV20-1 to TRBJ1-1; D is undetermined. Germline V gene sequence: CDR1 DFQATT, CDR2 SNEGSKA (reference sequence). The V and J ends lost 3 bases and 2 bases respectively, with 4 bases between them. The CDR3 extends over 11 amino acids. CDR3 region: CSASLNTEAFF. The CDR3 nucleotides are TGCAGTGCTAGTCTCAACACTGAAGCTTTCTTT.

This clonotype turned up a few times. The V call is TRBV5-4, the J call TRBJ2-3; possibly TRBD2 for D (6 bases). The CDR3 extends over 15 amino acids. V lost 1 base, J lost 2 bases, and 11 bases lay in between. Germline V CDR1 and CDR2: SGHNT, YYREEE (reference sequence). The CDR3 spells CASSLYVADTDTQYF. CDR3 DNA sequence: TGTGCCAGCAGCTTGTACGTAGCGGACACAGATACGCAGTATTTT. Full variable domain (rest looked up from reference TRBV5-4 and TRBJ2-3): ETGVTQSPTHLIKTRGQQVTLRCSSQSGHNTVSWYQQALGQGPQFIFQYYREEENGRGNFPPRFSGLQFPNYSSELNVNALELDDSALYLCASSLYVADTDTQYFGPGTRLTVL.

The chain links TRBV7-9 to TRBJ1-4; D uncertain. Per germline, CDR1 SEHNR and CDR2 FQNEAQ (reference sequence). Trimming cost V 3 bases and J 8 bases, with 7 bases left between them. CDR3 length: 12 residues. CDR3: CASSLPGEKLFF. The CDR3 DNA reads TGTGCCAGCAGCTTGCCCGGGGAAAAACTGTTTTTT.

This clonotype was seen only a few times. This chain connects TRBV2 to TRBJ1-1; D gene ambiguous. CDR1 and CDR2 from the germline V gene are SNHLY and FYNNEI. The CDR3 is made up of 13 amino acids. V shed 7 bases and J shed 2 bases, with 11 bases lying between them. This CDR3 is CASTFSSNTEAFF. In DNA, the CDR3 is TGTGCCAGCACCTTCAGTAGTAACACTGAAGCTTTCTTT.

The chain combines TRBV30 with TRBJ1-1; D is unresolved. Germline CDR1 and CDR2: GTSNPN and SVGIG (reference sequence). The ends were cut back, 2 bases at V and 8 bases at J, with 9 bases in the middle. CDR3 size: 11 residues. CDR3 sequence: CAWSHGREAFF. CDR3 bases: TGTGCCTGGAGTCATGGCAGGGAAGCTTTCTTT.

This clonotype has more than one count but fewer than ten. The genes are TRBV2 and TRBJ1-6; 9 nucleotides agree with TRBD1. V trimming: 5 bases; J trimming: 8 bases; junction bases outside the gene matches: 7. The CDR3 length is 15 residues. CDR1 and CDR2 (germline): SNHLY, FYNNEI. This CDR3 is CASSLQGASDSPLHF. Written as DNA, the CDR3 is TGTGCCAGCAGTTTACAGGGGGCCTCAGATTCACCCCTCCACTTT.

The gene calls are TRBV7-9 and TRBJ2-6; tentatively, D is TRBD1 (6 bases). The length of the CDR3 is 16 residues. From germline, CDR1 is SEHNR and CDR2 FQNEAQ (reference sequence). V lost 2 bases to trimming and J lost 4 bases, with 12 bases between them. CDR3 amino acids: CASSLSGARGANVLTF. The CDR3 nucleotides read TGTGCCAGCAGCTTATCAGGGGCGCGCGGGGCCAACGTCCTGACTTTC.

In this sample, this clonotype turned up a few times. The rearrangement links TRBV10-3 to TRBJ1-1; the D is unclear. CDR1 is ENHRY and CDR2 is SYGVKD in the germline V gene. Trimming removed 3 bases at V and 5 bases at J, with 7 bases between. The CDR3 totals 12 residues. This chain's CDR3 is CAISDLGTEAFF. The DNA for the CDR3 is TGTGCCATCAGTGATTTGGGGACTGAAGCTTTCTTT.